These 30 T cell receptor beta chains were all obtained from the same sample, sequenced in a study of cytomegalovirus exposure and HLA in healthy donors. The protocol was immunoSEQ multiplex PCR, while the TCRdb copy is restricted to in-frame clones and leaves out a portion. The sample shows some 110,000 clones, 75% to 90% of them seen only once. Source material: PBMCs. These receptors came from a man younger than 30 in good health and CMV-seropositive.

V and J are TRBV6-4 and TRBJ2-1, with 9 bases matching TRBD2. The V and J ends lost 4 bases and 6 bases, in that order; junction bases with no gene match: 10. CDR3 length: 16 amino acids. Germline CDR1 and CDR2: MRHNA and SNTAGT. This CDR3 is CASSVGSGGDSNEQFF. The CDR3 DNA follows: TGTGCCAGCAGTGTAGGTAGCGGGGGTGACAGCAATGAGCAGTTCTTC.

The CDR3 nucleotides read TGTGCCAGCAGCTATTGGACTAGCGGGGGGACCGGGGAGCTGTTTTTT. Translation: CASSYWTSGGTGELFF. The chain uses TRBV5-6 and TRBJ2-2, with 14 bases lining up with TRBD2. This CDR3 spans 16 amino acids. CDR1 SGHDT and CDR2 YYEEEE come from the germline V gene. The V gene end was trimmed by 3 bases and the J gene end by 5 bases; junction bases not matched to a gene: 3.

The count of this clone is one. This chain connects TRBV19 to TRBJ2-1; D possibly corresponds to TRBD2 (6 bases). Germline CDR1 and CDR2: LNHDA and SQIVND (reference sequence). Deletions cut 5 bases from V and 2 bases from J, with 16 bases between. The CDR3 covers 16 residues. CDR3 nucleotide sequence: TGTGCCAGTAGTGTAGTTCGGGGGACCCCCTACAATGAGCAGTTCTTC. Its protein is CASSVVRGTPYNEQFF.

The chain links TRBV19 to TRBJ1-4; D might be TRBD1 (5 bases). Trimming took 4 bases from V and 8 from J, leaving 17 bases between them. The CDR3 runs 15 residues. The germline V gene encodes CDR1 LNHDA and CDR2 SQIVND (reference sequence). The CDR3 region is CASSTRQSLREKLFF. CDR3 nucleotides: TGTGCCAGTAGTACCCGACAGAGCTTAAGGGAAAAACTGTTTTTT.

The rearrangement links TRBV28 to TRBJ1-4; D ambiguous. There are 14 residues in the CDR3. The V end lost 3 bases, the J end lost 4 bases, and 9 bases lay between the germline ends. The V gene's germline CDR1 is MDHEN and CDR2 SYDVKM. The CDR3 loop is CASSLPRDNEKLFF. The CDR3 DNA is TGTGCCAGCAGTTTGCCTCGGGATAATGAAAAACTGTTTTTT. Full variable domain (rest looked up from reference TRBV28 and TRBJ1-4): DVKVTQSSRYLVKRTGEKVFLECVQDMDHENMFWYRQDPGLGLRLIYFSYDVKMKEKGDIPEGYSVSREKKERFSLILESASTNQTSMYLCASSLPRDNEKLFFGSGTQLSVL.

The sample holds one count of this clone. The chain links TRBV10-3 to TRBJ2-7, with a weak D call TRBD1 (5 bases). The germline gives CDR1 ENHRY, CDR2 SYGVKD. V lost 4 bases, J lost 1 base, and 5 bases lay in between. The CDR3 sequence is 12 residues long. CDR3 coding DNA: TGTGCCATCAGTGGACAGTCCTACGAGCAGTACTTC. As protein: CAISGQSYEQYF.

Points on this clone: Its ends do not fully match the called genes, so a read error is possible. The chain links TRBV7-7 to TRBJ2-5; TRBD2 is a possible D gene (5 bases). This CDR3 comprises 13 residues. Germline CDR1 is SSHAT and CDR2 is FNYEAQ (reference sequence). CDR3 sequence (DNA): TGTGCTAGCAGCCCGGGGTACCAAGAGACCCAGTACTTC. Translated: CASSPGYQETQYF.

The V and J genes are TRBV27 and TRBJ2-7; TRBD1 agrees at 7 bases. Losses at the gene ends were 4 bases for V and 4 bases for J; bases not matched to a gene: 7. CDR1 is MNHEY and CDR2 is SMNVEV in the germline V gene (reference sequence). The CDR3 contains 14 residues. The CDR3 sequence is CASSSPRGQYEQYF. The CDR3 DNA follows: TGTGCCAGCAGTTCCCCAAGGGGGCAATACGAGCAGTACTTC.

The table lists this clone with a count of one. The chain combines TRBV7-8 with TRBJ1-1, with TRBD1 identical over 10 bases. CDR3 length: 16 amino acids. Germline-derived CDR1 and CDR2 are SGHVS and FQNEAQ. J lost 4 bases, V lost 5 bases, and 10 bases had no gene match. The DNA of the CDR3 is TGTGCCAGCAGCGGAGACGACAGGGGGCGATCCACTGAAGCTTTCTTT. This sequence encodes CASSGDDRGRSTEAFF.

This clone was seen a handful of times. The rearrangement uses TRBV5-1 and TRBJ1-3; D gene ambiguous. The CDR3 loop spans 13 amino acids. The V end lost 0 bases, the J end lost 5 bases, and 6 bases lay between the germline ends. Germline CDR1 is SGHRS and CDR2 is YFSETQ. The CDR3 DNA follows: TGCGCCAGCAGCTTGGAAAGCAGAAACACCATATATTTT. As protein: CASSLESRNTIYF.

The chain links TRBV6-1 to TRBJ2-7; weak D call: TRBD1 (6 bases). The CDR3 runs 11 residues. Germline V gene sequence: CDR1 MNHNS, CDR2 SASEGT. Trimming left V 7 bases short and J 7 bases short, with 11 bases between. CDR3 DNA: TGTGCCAGCACCAGGGGCTGGGAGCAGTACTTC. Translated, it gives CASTRGWEQYF.

The chain is built from TRBV2 and TRBJ1-3; D gene ambiguous. Germline V gene lookup returns CDR1 SNHLY and CDR2 FYNNEI. The V end lost 3 bases, the J end lost 2 bases, and 11 bases lay between the germline ends. The CDR3 has 15 residues. CDR3 DNA sequence: TGTGCCAGCAGTGAGGCAGGCGGGACTGGAAACACCATATATTTT. As protein: CASSEAGGTGNTIYF.

The chain is built from TRBV19 and TRBJ2-5; 7 nucleotides match TRBD1. This CDR3 comprises 15 residues. The germline gives CDR1 LNHDA, CDR2 SQIVND (reference sequence). J gave up 5 bases and V 8 bases, and 14 bases lay outside the gene matches. CDR3 region: CASGAGTVGPETQYF. The CDR3 DNA is TGTGCCAGTGGGGCCGGGACAGTGGGCCCGGAGACCCAGTACTTC.

The CDR3 spells CASSDGGQLYGYTF. The CDR3 nucleotides read TGTGCCAGCAGTGACGGGGGACAGCTCTATGGCTACACCTTC. The J gene is TRBJ1-2, the V gene TRBV6-4; TRBD1 matches 7 bases. V lost 2 bases, J lost 4 bases, and 4 bases stayed unmatched. Germline V gene sequence: CDR1 MRHNA, CDR2 SNTAGT. CDR3 length: 14 amino acids.

The sample holds a few counts of this clone. The rearrangement joins TRBV6-4 to TRBJ2-7; the D gene is possibly TRBD1 (6 bases). The V end lost 5 bases, the J end lost 1 base, and 9 bases lay between the germline ends. Per germline, CDR1 MRHNA and CDR2 SNTAGT. The CDR3 spans 13 residues. CDR3 in DNA: TGTGCCAGCAGTCCAGGGGAGTCCTACGAGCAGTACTTC. The encoded protein is CASSPGESYEQYF.

The rearrangement links TRBV2 to TRBJ1-4, with no clear D. Germline CDR1 and CDR2: SNHLY and FYNNEI. Trimming shortened V by 6 bases and J by 7 bases, and 12 bases separated the two germline ends. This CDR3 has 13 amino acids. Written as DNA, the CDR3 is TGTGCCAGCAGGGGAGTTACGGGTGAAAAACTGTTTTTT. This encodes CASRGVTGEKLFF.

In nucleotides, the CDR3 is TGTGCCAGCATTCTAGCGGGGGACTCCCGAGAGACCCAGTACTTC. Protein product: CASILAGDSRETQYF. This rearrangement joins TRBV27 to TRBJ2-5, with 10 bases identical to TRBD2. V lost 7 bases, J lost 4 bases, and 9 bases stayed unmatched. Germline V gene data show CDR1 as MNHEY and CDR2 as SMNVEV (reference sequence). The CDR3 covers 15 residues.

The rearrangement links TRBV10-3 to TRBJ1-6, with D unresolved. The CDR3 totals 13 residues. Germline V gene sequence: CDR1 ENHRY, CDR2 SYGVKD. Between the trimmed V and J ends, which lost 4 bases and 5 bases, there was a span of 6 bases. This chain's CDR3 is CAISGQDNSPLHF. The CDR3 nucleotides read TGTGCCATCAGTGGGCAGGATAATTCACCCCTCCACTTT.

The J gene is TRBJ2-3, the V gene TRBV27, with 7 bases that match TRBD1. The CDR3 extends over 16 amino acids. From germline, CDR1 is MNHEY and CDR2 SMNVEV (reference sequence). Trimming cost V 5 bases and J 4 bases; bases outside gene matches: 12. DNA of the CDR3: TGTGCCAGCAGTACCCGGACAGGTGGTACTTCAGATACGCAGTATTTT. This sequence encodes CASSTRTGGTSDTQYF.

This chain links TRBV7-2 with TRBJ1-2; weak D call: TRBD1 (6 bases). The CDR3 consists of 14 residues. Germline CDR1 SGHTA, CDR2 FQGNSA. Trimming took 5 bases from V and 8 from J, leaving 18 bases between them. The CDR3 is CASSLSTGQGGYTF. The CDR3 DNA sequence: TGTGCCAGCAGCCTATCCACCGGGCAGGGGGGCTACACCTTC.

The chain combines TRBV28 with TRBJ2-3; TRBD1 is a possible D gene (6 bases). The ends were cut back, 3 bases at V and 8 bases at J, with 21 bases in the middle. CDR3 length: 16 residues. Per the germline V gene, CDR1 is MDHEN and CDR2 is SYDVKM. The chain's CDR3 is CASSFPGADLGLTQYF. The DNA for the CDR3 is TGTGCCAGCAGTTTTCCAGGGGCAGACTTAGGCCTTACGCAGTATTTT.

The chain employs TRBV2 and TRBJ2-3, with a tentative D call TRBD1 (5 bases). CDR1 and CDR2 (germline): SNHLY, FYNNEI. V lost 8 bases and J lost 2, with 8 bases in between. CDR3 length: 12 amino acids. Written as DNA, the CDR3 is TGTGCCAGCCAAGGGGTCACAGATACGCAGTATTTT. Amino acids: CASQGVTDTQYF.

CDR3 amino acids: CASSLGLRTGHDQPQHF. CDR3 DNA: TGTGCCAGCAGCTTAGGCCTTCGGACAGGGCACGATCAGCCCCAGCATTTT. The chain carries TRBV7-9 and TRBJ1-5; 8 bases are shared with TRBD1. Germline lookup yields CDR1 SEHNR and CDR2 FQNEAQ (reference sequence). The CDR3 totals 17 residues. J was trimmed by 5 bases and V by 1 base; bases with no gene match: 10.

V is TRBV5-1 and J is TRBJ1-1; 7 bases align to TRBD1. The CDR3 runs 15 residues. The germline gives CDR1 SGHRS, CDR2 YFSETQ. V lost 6 bases and J lost 0; bases outside the gene matches: 8. CDR3 sequence reads: CASTDTGTVNTEAFF. The CDR3, as DNA: TGCGCCAGCACCGATACAGGGACAGTGAACACTGAAGCTTTCTTT.

This clone was seen only once. V is TRBV4-2 and J is TRBJ2-3; 10 bases are a match to TRBD2. The CDR3 length is 16 residues. V lost 1 base, J lost 3 bases, and 4 bases stayed unmatched. In germline, CDR1 is LGHNA, CDR2 YNFKEQ. The CDR3 is CASSQGSSGGTDTQYF. CDR3 in DNA: TGTGCCAGCAGCCAAGGATCTAGCGGGGGAACAGATACGCAGTATTTT.

In nucleotides, the CDR3 is TGTGCCAGCAGCTTAGAGGGGATTCGGTCACCCCTCCACTTT. Translation: CASSLEGIRSPLHF. The rearrangement uses TRBV7-8 and TRBJ1-6, with D possibly TRBD1 on 5 matching bases. Germline values: CDR1 SGHVS, CDR2 FQNEAQ. CDR3 length equals 14 residues. The ends were cut back, 1 base at V and 10 bases at J, with 11 bases in the middle.

Of note for this clone: This specimen includes other DNA sequences encoding the same CDR3. The chain is built from TRBV9 and TRBJ1-1, with D perhaps matching TRBD1 (5 bases). Trimming removed 0 bases from V and 0 bases from J, with 9 bases in between. The CDR3 is made up of 15 amino acids. In germline, CDR1 is SGDLS, CDR2 YYNGEE. The CDR3 loop reads CASSVAGGLNTEAFF. CDR3 coding DNA: TGTGCCAGCAGCGTAGCCGGGGGGTTGAACACTGAAGCTTTCTTT.

V gene TRBV28 combines with J gene TRBJ2-4; TRBD2 is a possible D gene (6 bases). The V and J ends lost 7 bases and 2 bases respectively, with 18 bases between them. This CDR3 is 16 amino acids long. Germline loops: CDR1 MDHEN, CDR2 SYDVKM. CDR3 nucleotide sequence: TGTGCCAGCACCAATTTGGAGGGTTATCCCAAAAACATTCAGTACTTC. Translated, it gives CASTNLEGYPKNIQYF.

J is TRBJ1-5 and V is TRBV10-2; tentatively, D is TRBD1 (5 bases). Germline V gene sequence: CDR1 WSHSY, CDR2 SAAADI. CDR3 length equals 17 residues. The ends were cut back, 3 bases at V and 0 bases at J, with 15 bases in the middle. In nucleotides, the CDR3 is TGCGCCAGCAGTGAATCCGCAGGGTATTATAGCAATCAGCCCCAGCATTTT. Its protein is CASSESAGYYSNQPQHF.

The chain couples TRBV9 to TRBJ2-1; TRBD1 aligns across 9 bases. The CDR3 runs to 15 residues. Germline V gives CDR1 SGDLS, CDR2 YYNGEE. Losses at the gene ends were 4 bases for V and 8 bases for J; bases not matched to a gene: 10. The CDR3 bases are TGTGCCAGCAGCCTTCGACAGGGGGGTTTGGATGAGCAGTTCTTC. This gives the protein CASSLRQGGLDEQFF.